This TCR beta chain was obtained from a study of human T cells and chemical hapten exposure. In the study overall: Alopecia areata, totalis and universalis patients, mostly female, were included.

This clonotype was seen at least ten times. Its antigen remains unidentified. The CDR3 sequence is 12 residues long. Germline V gives CDR1 KGHSH, CDR2 LQKENI. V lost 3 bases, J lost 12 bases, and 12 bases lay in between. Time point described: pre-sensitization, week 0. Treatment meaning: therapeutic diphenylcyclopropenone sensitization with weekly scalp DPC. As originally analysed: Per sample, the median was around 100,000 TCRs, with values from 23,224 to 690,600. TCRdb re-called the RACE reads through MiXCR, storing one row per CDR3 protein. The V and J calls here are based on TCRdb, not the publication. The sample includes around 110,000 distinct CDR3 sequences, approximately 12% of them seen just once. The study, taken as a whole, reports: TCRs at high frequency, those above 1 in 1000, did not change with DPC sensitization.

The clonotype was recovered from a woman aged 50 to 60 with alopecia areata. Some clones in this sample may be carry-over from other donors' samples. Sequenced material: whole blood, taken in connection with sensitization to the hapten diphenylcyclopropenone (DPC). V usage is TRBV18 and J usage is TRBJ2-4; D is unclear. CDR3 nucleotides: TGTGCCAGCTCACCTAGACACCCCAATCAGTACTTC. It yields the protein CASSPRHPNQYF.